Here is one TCR beta chain with its context. Its antigen remains unknown. Here immunoSEQ multiplex PCR was the method, and the copy in TCRdb shows in-frame clones only, minus some. The sample consists of tens of thousands of clones, roughly nine tenths of them appearing once. This sample was taken from a study of T cell responses to AZD1222 COVID-19 vaccine. Study conclusions and caveats: Repertoires were obtained solely post-peak T cell response. The study identified only five or six AZD1222 recipients as seropositive at baseline.

CDR1 and CDR2 from the germline V gene are MGHRA and YSYEKL. This CDR3 is built from 19 residues. The V segment lost 2 bases and the J segment 5 bases; nucleotides outside the gene matches: 15. The rearrangement links TRBV4-1 to TRBJ2-5; TRBD2 aligns across 12 bases. The source was peripheral blood, collected 28 days after the second AZD1222 dose. The source of this sequence is an adult who received the AZD1222 COVID-19 vaccine. CDR3 nucleotide sequence: TGCGCCAGCAGCCAAATAGTTAGTGCGACTAGCGGGAGTAGGGAGACCCAGTACTTC. Protein product: CASSQIVSATSGSRETQYF.